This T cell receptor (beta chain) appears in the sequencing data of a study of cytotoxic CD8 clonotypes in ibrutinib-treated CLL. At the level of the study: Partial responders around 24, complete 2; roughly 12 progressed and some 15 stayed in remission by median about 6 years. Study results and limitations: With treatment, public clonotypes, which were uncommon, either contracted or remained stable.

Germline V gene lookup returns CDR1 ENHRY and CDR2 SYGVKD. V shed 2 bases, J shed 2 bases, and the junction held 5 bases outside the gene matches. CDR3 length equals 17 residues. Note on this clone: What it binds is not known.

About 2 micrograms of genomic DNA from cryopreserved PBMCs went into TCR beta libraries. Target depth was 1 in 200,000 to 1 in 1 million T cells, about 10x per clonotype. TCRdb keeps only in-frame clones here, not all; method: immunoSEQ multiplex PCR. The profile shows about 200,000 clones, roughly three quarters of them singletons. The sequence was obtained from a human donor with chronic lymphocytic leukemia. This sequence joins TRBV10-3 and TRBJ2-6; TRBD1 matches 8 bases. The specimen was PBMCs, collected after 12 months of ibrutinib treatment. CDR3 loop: CAISETSQGAGANVLTF. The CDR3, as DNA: TGTGCCATCAGTGAGACCTCACAGGGGGCTGGGGCCAACGTCCTGACTTTC.